A single TCR beta chain is shown here with its context. The target antigen is unknown. The source of the sample is a study of T cell repertoires in cytomegalovirus infection. TCRdb reprocessed the reads via MiXCR and lists one record per CDR3 protein. The table lists around 310,000 distinct CDR3 sequences, under 20% of them singletons. The V gene's germline CDR1 is SQVTM and CDR2 ANQGSEA. With 7 bases removed from V and 2 bases from J, the gap between germline ends came to 17 bases. This CDR3 contains 14 residues. Overall study results and limits: Frequencies of public TCR beta families were cumulated, and this identified carriers of CMV plus the relevant HLA. HLA-C-restricted CMV clonotypes gave the most frequent clonotype in two of eight donors.

The TCR originated in a human donor in good health (CMV status not recorded). Some clones in this sample may be carry-over from other donors' samples. The sequenced material came from PBMCs. This chain joins TRBV29-1 and TRBJ1-2; weak D call: TRBD1 (6 bases). The CDR3 sequence is CSGSEQGSNYGYTF. The DNA of the CDR3 is TGCAGCGGCTCAGAACAGGGATCAAACTATGGCTACACCTTC.